This T cell receptor (beta chain) came from a study of shared clonotypes between healthy human individuals. Germline lookup yields CDR1 LGHNA and CDR2 YNFKEQ. The V end lost 0 bases, the J end lost 4 bases, and 9 bases lay between the germline ends. The CDR3 is 15 residues long. Only in-frame clones appear in the TCRdb table, and some are missing; sequencing was by immunoSEQ multiplex PCR. The sample has some 1,100,000 clones, 75% to 80% seen once. This TCR was sampled from a man aged 18 to 30 in good health. Some clones in this sample may be carry-over from other donors' samples. This chain joins TRBV4-2 and TRBJ2-2; D is undetermined. The material sequenced was memory CD4+ T cells from PBMCs. Subset here: CD45RA-negative fraction. CDR3 protein: CASSQDPGFTGELFF. The CDR3 DNA reads as TGTGCCAGCAGCCAAGATCCCGGTTTCACCGGGGAGCTGTTTTTT.